These T cell receptor beta chains were read from a single sample in a study of T cells after yellow fever vaccination. Using its own MiXCR run on the 5' RACE reads, TCRdb lists one record per CDR3 protein. Seen here are about 350,000 distinct CDR3 sequences, under 15% observed once, and the top ten hold about 3%. The source was CD4+ T cells sorted from PBMCs, collected 15 days after the yellow fever booster vaccination. The source of these receptors is a young man who received the YFV17D yellow fever vaccine. The CDR3 runs from the conserved cysteine through the conserved F or W. Each record gives: CDR3 protein, CDR3 DNA, J gene, D gene, V gene, clone size. D genes are given only for firm matches. Not every row has a clone size; where given, it reads once, few, many or a size class.

cdr3_aa: CASSLNRPDRYNEQFF; cdr3_nt: TGTGCCAGCAGTTTAAACAGGCCCGATAGATACAATGAGCAGTTCTTC; j_call: TRBJ2-1; d_call: -; v_call: TRBV28; clone_size: -
cdr3_aa: CSANVGQGSYNEQFF; cdr3_nt: TGCAGTGCCAATGTGGGACAGGGAAGCTACAATGAGCAGTTCTTC; j_call: TRBJ2-1; d_call: TRBD1; v_call: TRBV20-1; clone_size: few
cdr3_aa: CASSFIARVYRGRGYTF; cdr3_nt: TGTGCCAGCAGCTTCATAGCCAGGGTGTACCGGGGTAGGGGCTACACCTTC; j_call: TRBJ1-2; d_call: -; v_call: TRBV11-2; clone_size: few
cdr3_aa: CASSRSGFLQETQYF; cdr3_nt: TGTGCCAGCAGCCGTAGCGGATTCCTTCAAGAGACCCAGTACTTC; j_call: TRBJ2-5; d_call: -; v_call: TRBV6-2/TRBV6-3; clone_size: few
cdr3_aa: CASSLKGSPGTEAFF; cdr3_nt: TGCGCCAGCAGCTTGAAAGGCAGCCCGGGAACTGAAGCTTTCTTT; j_call: TRBJ1-1; d_call: -; v_call: TRBV5-1; clone_size: many
cdr3_aa: CASSQFLGVQQYF; cdr3_nt: TGTGCCAGCAGCCAATTCCTGGGGGTTCAGCAGTACTTC; j_call: TRBJ2-7; d_call: -; v_call: TRBV3-1; clone_size: many
cdr3_aa: CASSQGSITYEQYF; cdr3_nt: TGTGCCAGCAGCCAAGGTTCAATAACCTACGAGCAGTACTTC; j_call: TRBJ2-7; d_call: -; v_call: TRBV3-1; clone_size: few
cdr3_aa: CASSDSLNSPLHF; cdr3_nt: TGTGCCAGCAGTGACTCGCTTAATTCACCCCTCCACTTT; j_call: TRBJ1-6; d_call: -; v_call: TRBV6-4; clone_size: -
cdr3_aa: CATSRDIGENEQFF; cdr3_nt: TGTGCCACCAGCAGAGATATAGGAGAGAATGAGCAGTTCTTC; j_call: TRBJ2-1; d_call: -; v_call: TRBV15; clone_size: -
cdr3_aa: CASSYIPGVGQSYGSPLHF; cdr3_nt: TGTGCCAGCAGTTACATCCCGGGAGTGGGACAGTCCTATGGATCACCCCTCCACTTT; j_call: TRBJ1-6; d_call: TRBD1; v_call: TRBV6-2/TRBV6-3; clone_size: -
cdr3_aa: CASGLGQGAAFF; cdr3_nt: TGTGCTAGTGGTTTGGGACAGGGGGCAGCTTTCTTT; j_call: TRBJ1-1; d_call: TRBD1; v_call: TRBV12-5; clone_size: few
cdr3_aa: CASKKDSQETQYF; cdr3_nt: TGTGCCAGCAAAAAAGACAGCCAAGAGACCCAGTACTTC; j_call: TRBJ2-5; d_call: -; v_call: TRBV12-3/TRBV12-4; clone_size: -
cdr3_aa: CASSYGDLYEQYF; cdr3_nt: TGCGCCAGCAGCTACGGGGACCTTTACGAGCAGTACTTC; j_call: TRBJ2-7; d_call: -; v_call: TRBV5-1; clone_size: few
cdr3_aa: CASSLGGLGGTDTQYF; cdr3_nt: TGTGCCAGCAGCTTAGGGGGGCTGGGTGGCACAGATACGCAGTATTTT; j_call: TRBJ2-3; d_call: -; v_call: TRBV7-2; clone_size: -
cdr3_aa: CASSRSPDSHLHF; cdr3_nt: TGTGCCAGCAGCCGAAGCCCAGATTCACACCTCCACTTT; j_call: TRBJ1-6; d_call: -; v_call: TRBV9; clone_size: -
cdr3_aa: CSASGEAYEKLFF; cdr3_nt: TGCAGTGCTAGTGGGGAGGCGTATGAAAAACTGTTTTTT; j_call: TRBJ1-4; d_call: -; v_call: TRBV20-1; clone_size: -
cdr3_aa: CASSQDHGERLNTEAFF; cdr3_nt: TGCGCCAGCAGCCAAGATCACGGGGAAAGATTGAACACTGAAGCTTTCTTT; j_call: TRBJ1-1; d_call: -; v_call: TRBV4-1; clone_size: few
cdr3_aa: CALGAWGDNSPLHF; cdr3_nt: TGTGCCCTTGGAGCCTGGGGAGATAATTCACCCCTCCACTTT; j_call: TRBJ1-6; d_call: -; v_call: TRBV2; clone_size: -
cdr3_aa: CASSYDSWYNEQFF; cdr3_nt: TGTGCCAGCAGTTACGATTCCTGGTACAATGAGCAGTTCTTC; j_call: TRBJ2-1; d_call: -; v_call: TRBV6-6; clone_size: few
cdr3_aa: CASSTRGGITDTQYF; cdr3_nt: TGCGCCAGCAGCACTCGGGGGGGGATCACAGATACGCAGTATTTT; j_call: TRBJ2-3; d_call: TRBD2; v_call: TRBV4-3; clone_size: -
cdr3_aa: CSVWGLAGIEQFF; cdr3_nt: TGCAGCGTATGGGGACTAGCGGGGATCGAGCAGTTCTTC; j_call: TRBJ2-1; d_call: TRBD2; v_call: TRBV29-1; clone_size: -
cdr3_aa: CASSQERGNIQYF; cdr3_nt: TGCGCCAGCAGCCAAGAGAGGGGAAACATTCAGTACTTC; j_call: TRBJ2-4; d_call: -; v_call: TRBV4-3; clone_size: few
cdr3_aa: CASSYDRASTDTQYF; cdr3_nt: TGTGCCAGCAGTTACGACAGGGCATCCACAGATACGCAGTATTTT; j_call: TRBJ2-3; d_call: TRBD1; v_call: TRBV6-2/TRBV6-3; clone_size: -
cdr3_aa: CATSRGGTENYGYTF; cdr3_nt: TGTGCCACCAGCAGAGGAGGGACAGAGAACTATGGCTACACCTTC; j_call: TRBJ1-2; d_call: TRBD1; v_call: TRBV15; clone_size: few
cdr3_aa: CASSFRSGTGAREAFF; cdr3_nt: TGTGCCAGTAGTTTTCGCTCCGGGACAGGGGCCCGTGAAGCTTTCTTT; j_call: TRBJ1-1; d_call: TRBD1; v_call: TRBV19; clone_size: -
cdr3_aa: CASSLTGLEAFF; cdr3_nt: TGTGCCAGCAGCCTAACAGGACTTGAAGCTTTCTTT; j_call: TRBJ1-1; d_call: -; v_call: TRBV7-9; clone_size: -
cdr3_aa: CASSQLSANYGYTF; cdr3_nt: TGTGCCAGCAGCCAATTGTCCGCTAACTATGGCTACACCTTC; j_call: TRBJ1-2; d_call: -; v_call: TRBV3-1; clone_size: few
cdr3_aa: CASTSLGVLTF; cdr3_nt: TGTGCCAGCACCTCATTAGGCGTCCTGACTTTC; j_call: TRBJ2-6; d_call: -; v_call: TRBV28; clone_size: -
cdr3_aa: CASSPTHNEQFF; cdr3_nt: TGTGCCAGCAGTCCTACCCACAATGAGCAGTTCTTC; j_call: TRBJ2-1; d_call: -; v_call: TRBV2; clone_size: -
cdr3_aa: CATSETGAEKPQHF; cdr3_nt: TGTGCCACCAGCGAAACAGGAGCTGAGAAGCCCCAGCATTTT; j_call: TRBJ1-5; d_call: -; v_call: TRBV24-1; clone_size: many
cdr3_aa: CASSQDRGTEAFF; cdr3_nt: TGCGCCAGCAGCCAAGACAGAGGCACTGAAGCTTTCTTT; j_call: TRBJ1-1; d_call: -; v_call: TRBV3-1; clone_size: many
cdr3_aa: CASSPLQGHDSPLHF; cdr3_nt: TGTGCCAGCTCACCACTTCAGGGGCACGATTCACCCCTCCACTTT; j_call: TRBJ1-6; d_call: -; v_call: TRBV18; clone_size: few
cdr3_aa: CASTSTEGGAGETQYF; cdr3_nt: TGTGCCAGCACCTCAACGGAAGGGGGGGCCGGAGAGACCCAGTACTTC; j_call: TRBJ2-5; d_call: -; v_call: TRBV6-2/TRBV6-3; clone_size: -
cdr3_aa: CASSSLGTGTHQPQHF; cdr3_nt: TGTGCCAGCAGCAGCCTCGGGACAGGGACGCATCAGCCCCAGCATTTT; j_call: TRBJ1-5; d_call: TRBD1; v_call: TRBV27; clone_size: -
cdr3_aa: CASSLFSGGAETQYF; cdr3_nt: TGTGCCAGCAGCTTGTTTAGCGGGGGGGCCGAGACCCAGTACTTC; j_call: TRBJ2-5; d_call: TRBD2; v_call: TRBV5-5; clone_size: medium-sized
cdr3_aa: CASSPSGFDQPQHF; cdr3_nt: TGTGCCAGCAGCCCGTCGGGGTTCGATCAGCCCCAGCATTTT; j_call: TRBJ1-5; d_call: -; v_call: TRBV7-9; clone_size: many
cdr3_aa: CASSVTGGSGNTIYF; cdr3_nt: TGTGCCAGCAGCGTAACAGGGGGGTCTGGAAACACCATATATTTT; j_call: TRBJ1-3; d_call: TRBD1; v_call: TRBV9; clone_size: few
cdr3_aa: CASSLMWDSYEQYF; cdr3_nt: TGTGCCAGCAGCTTAATGTGGGACTCCTACGAGCAGTACTTC; j_call: TRBJ2-7; d_call: -; v_call: TRBV7-2; clone_size: many
cdr3_aa: CASSQVQRGATQYF; cdr3_nt: TGTGCCAGCAGCCAAGTTCAGCGGGGGGCGACCCAGTACTTC; j_call: TRBJ2-5; d_call: TRBD2; v_call: TRBV4-2; clone_size: few
cdr3_aa: CASRTTITYIQYF; cdr3_nt: TGTGCCAGCAGGACCACCATAACCTACATTCAGTACTTC; j_call: TRBJ2-4; d_call: -; v_call: TRBV6-2/TRBV6-3; clone_size: few
cdr3_aa: CASSGQGATEAFF; cdr3_nt: TGTGCCAGCAGCGGACAGGGGGCCACTGAAGCTTTCTTT; j_call: TRBJ1-1; d_call: TRBD1; v_call: TRBV7-2; clone_size: many
cdr3_aa: CASSLMAGGTLQETQYF; cdr3_nt: TGTGCCAGCAGCTTAATGGCGGGGGGGACCCTACAAGAGACCCAGTACTTC; j_call: TRBJ2-5; d_call: TRBD2; v_call: TRBV7-6; clone_size: few
cdr3_aa: CASSQASPETQYF; cdr3_nt: TGTGCCAGCAGCCAAGCTAGCCCGGAGACCCAGTACTTC; j_call: TRBJ2-5; d_call: -; v_call: TRBV3-1; clone_size: few
cdr3_aa: CASSLDYSNQPQHF; cdr3_nt: TGTGCCAGCAGTTTGGACTATAGCAATCAGCCCCAGCATTTT; j_call: TRBJ1-5; d_call: -; v_call: TRBV7-2; clone_size: few
cdr3_aa: CSARTLIRDRGIFGTEAFF; cdr3_nt: TGCAGTGCTAGAACCCTAATCCGGGACAGGGGGATCTTTGGCACTGAAGCTTTCTTT; j_call: TRBJ1-1; d_call: TRBD1; v_call: TRBV20-1; clone_size: -
cdr3_aa: CASSSFSSPLHF; cdr3_nt: TGTGCCAGCAGTTCATTTTCTTCACCCCTCCACTTT; j_call: TRBJ1-6; d_call: -; v_call: TRBV12-3/TRBV12-4; clone_size: few
cdr3_aa: CASSVDFNSPGGYTF; cdr3_nt: TGTGCCAGCAGCGTAGACTTTAACAGTCCTGGTGGCTACACCTTC; j_call: TRBJ1-2; d_call: -; v_call: TRBV9; clone_size: few
cdr3_aa: CASIPQGELVNYGYTF; cdr3_nt: TGTGCCAGCATCCCCCAGGGAGAGCTAGTGAACTATGGCTACACCTTC; j_call: TRBJ1-2; d_call: -; v_call: TRBV6-2/TRBV6-3; clone_size: few
cdr3_aa: CAWRGGFNEKLFF; cdr3_nt: TGTGCCTGGAGGGGAGGGTTTAATGAAAAACTGTTTTTT; j_call: TRBJ1-4; d_call: -; v_call: TRBV30; clone_size: few
cdr3_aa: CASIRLYEQYF; cdr3_nt: TGTGCCAGCATTCGACTGTACGAGCAGTACTTC; j_call: TRBJ2-7; d_call: -; v_call: TRBV6-1; clone_size: -
cdr3_aa: CASSLTRTYPYEQYF; cdr3_nt: TGTGCCAGCAGCTTAACGCGCACGTACCCCTACGAGCAGTACTTC; j_call: TRBJ2-7; d_call: -; v_call: TRBV7-3; clone_size: many
cdr3_aa: CSARGSGGDTEQFF; cdr3_nt: TGCAGTGCTAGAGGAAGCGGGGGGGATACTGAGCAGTTCTTC; j_call: TRBJ2-1; d_call: TRBD2; v_call: TRBV20-1; clone_size: -
cdr3_aa: CASSLNRVDSGANVLTF; cdr3_nt: TGTGCCAGCAGCTTAAACCGAGTAGACTCTGGGGCCAACGTCCTGACTTTC; j_call: TRBJ2-6; d_call: -; v_call: TRBV7-2; clone_size: many